The T cell receptor beta chain under discussion was sequenced for a study of shared clonotypes between healthy human individuals (dated by TCRdb to the early 2020s). A note on the overall study: The cohort comprised two women and three men aged 18 to 49 years. Between about 0.94 and 8.9 billion PBMCs per donor were obtained by leukapheresis. For each donor, CD4 naive and CD4 memory were each given three plates, CD8 naive was given two plates, and CD8 memory was given one plate. To estimate repertoire size and how much clonotype sharing occurs between individuals, the study deeply sequenced the blood TCR repertoires of five or six healthy adults. Libraries were prepared and TCR repertoires were sequenced by different laboratories using diverse techniques, in order to increase sequencing depth and limit assay-specific biases.

The full study reports these points: Based on pairwise subsampling, the degree of clonotype sharing among donors was expected to be affected by sequencing depth. Incomplete sequencing was indicated by rarefaction of sorted-subset datasets, despite the large sequencing depth. When a few donors were compared, the shared fraction of clonotypes was around 5% for naive CD4, about 4% for naive CD8, roughly 2.5% for memory CD4, and 0.4% for memory CD8. Clonotypes shared by all four sorted-subset donors showed higher generation probabilities than non-shared clonotypes. Larger estimated clonotype richness was generally found for naive subsets than for memory subsets. Sampling was limited to blood, and TCR repertoires in tissue likely differ from TCR repertoires in blood. Because the study included a small number of donors, the genetic and exposure-history diversity represented was limited.

Concerning this clone itself: Its antigen is unknown. No base-level quality is on record; no much larger clone is a single base apart.

Using the deep immunoSEQ assay, multiplex PCR amplified TCR CDR3 regions from genomic DNA. For each cell subset, the extracted genomic DNA was distributed evenly across all wells of several immunoSEQ 96-well plates, and each plate served as one replicate. Each replicate PCR for sorted subsets received around 200 ng genomic DNA, equal to about 30,000 T cell genomes. Purified libraries were measured with a Qubit 3.0 fluorometer, size-checked on a Bioanalyzer 2100, and measured again with the KAPA Library Quantification kit. Each immunoSEQ 96-well plate was sequenced on its own single-read 150-cycle Illumina NextSeq 550 flow cell. As for the authors' bioinformatics: Because the immunoSEQ output held only junctional sequences and lacked quality scores, the filtering could not match the filtering applied to full-length reads. Sequences were annotated with PyIR, a Python wrapper for IgBLAST v1.9, and V/J genes and CDR3 were assigned using IMGT germline references. Any read was removed if the V/J assignment was weak (E-value above 1e-6), the CDR3 was missing, or the read contained stop codons, out-of-frame junctions, or ambiguous translated residues. A V3J clonotype was defined by an identical inferred V gene, J gene, and CDR3 amino acid sequence. The percentage overlap between two repertoires was calculated by dividing the number of shared unique clonotypes by the size of the smaller repertoire. Richness of each repertoire was evaluated using RTK rarefaction, the Chao1 estimator, and Recon v2.1 estimates of unobserved clonotypes. For all TCRbeta clonotypes obtained by the gDNA method from four donors, generation probabilities were computed with OLGA. TCRdb retrieved this table from immuneACCESS and kept in-frame rearrangements only. Not all clones are present; in checked studies, unresolved V genes account for under half, and no reason is known for the remainder. That table furnishes V, J and clone size, whereas the DNA furnished D and trimming. In all, the sample holds 1.5 million to 2.5 million clones, and around 96% of those were seen once. More than 0.9% of the sample rests with the top ten.

The CDR3 numbers 14 residues from cysteine through phenylalanine. The DNA shown is the 42-base CDR3, in frame from base 1. V lost 4 bases and J lost 4 bases; the stretch between them is 10 bases long. The germline V gene supplies CDR1 MNHEY and CDR2 SVGAGI. For the CD8 naive samples, CD45RO-negative cells were positively selected for CCR7, yielding a CD45RA+CCR7+ population from which TemRA cells were excluded. Donors were healthy HIV-negative adults with no recently reported acute infections or vaccinations. Every donor was a Caucasian adult residing in Nashville, Tennessee, USA. Blood was collected by leukapheresis, and PBMCs were isolated by Ficoll-Histopaque density gradient centrifugation and then cryopreserved in liquid nitrogen vapor phase. Analytical flow cytometry was used to check the purity and quantity of each magnetically sorted T cell population. Genomic DNA was isolated from each sorted fraction and quantified by UV absorbance on a Nanodrop 2000c.

The chain joins TRBV6-5 to TRBJ1-4; a tentative D match to TRBD1 spans 6 bases. The TCR originated in a young man in good health. The sequenced sample consisted of naive CD8+ T cells sorted from blood. This sample's cell subset or site label indicates: CD45RA+CCR7+. The CDR3 region has the sequence CASSSSGVNEKLFF. The nucleotides are TGTGCCAGCAGTTCTTCAGGGGTTAATGAAAAACTGTTTTTT.